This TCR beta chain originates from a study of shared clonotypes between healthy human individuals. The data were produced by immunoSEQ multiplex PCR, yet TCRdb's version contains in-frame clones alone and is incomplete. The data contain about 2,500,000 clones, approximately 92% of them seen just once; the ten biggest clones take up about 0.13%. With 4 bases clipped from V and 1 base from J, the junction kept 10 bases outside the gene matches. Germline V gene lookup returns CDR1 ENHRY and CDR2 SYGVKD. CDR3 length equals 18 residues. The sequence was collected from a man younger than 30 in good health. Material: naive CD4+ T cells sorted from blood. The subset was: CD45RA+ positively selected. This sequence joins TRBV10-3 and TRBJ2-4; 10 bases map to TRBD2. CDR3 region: CAISAVAGGGLAKNIQYF. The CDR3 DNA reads TGTGCCATCAGTGCGGTAGCGGGAGGAGGTTTGGCCAAAAACATTCAGTACTTC.